Below are 7 T cell receptor beta chains sequenced from a single sample in a study of blood T cell repertoires in COVID-19. Only in-frame clones appear in the TCRdb table, and some are missing; sequencing was by immunoSEQ multiplex PCR. The repertoire holds some 120,000 clones, with approximately 80% as singletons. Sequenced input: peripheral blood. The source is a woman between 45 and 60 years old with acute or convalescent COVID-19.

V gene TRBV6-6 combines with J gene TRBJ2-7, with TRBD1 matching 12 bases. The CDR3 loop spans 15 amino acids. The germline gives CDR1 MNHNY, CDR2 SVGAGI (reference sequence). V lost 4 bases to trimming and J lost 4 bases; unmatched junction nucleotides: 5. CDR3 loop: CASSSGTGGKYEQYF. The CDR3 bases are TGTGCCAGCAGTTCCGGGACAGGGGGCAAGTACGAGCAGTACTTC.

This sequence joins TRBV19 and TRBJ2-3; D remains ambiguous. Germline V gives CDR1 LNHDA, CDR2 SQIVND (reference sequence). This CDR3 contains 14 residues. V gave up 4 bases and J gave up 0 bases, with 8 bases separating them. The CDR3 region is CASSTPESTDTQYF. CDR3 bases: TGTGCCAGTAGTACCCCGGAGAGCACAGATACGCAGTATTTT.

The J gene is TRBJ1-2, the V gene TRBV21-1. TRBV21-1 is shown as a pseudogene. This CDR3 has 14 residues. The chain's CDR3 is CASIPCSGNYGYTF. CDR3 DNA sequence: TGTGCCAGCATCCCTTGTTCGGGGAACTATGGCTACACCTTC.

The chain employs TRBV12-5 and TRBJ2-5; tentatively, D is TRBD1 (6 bases). V lost 0 bases, J lost 1 base, and 27 bases lay in between. The length of the CDR3 is 21 residues. CDR1 LGHNT and CDR2 FRNRAP come from the germline V gene. The CDR3 reads CASGLVFKLTTGTTAQETQYF. The CDR3 region has the DNA TGTGCTAGTGGTTTGGTATTCAAGTTAACAACCGGGACAACAGCCCAAGAGACCCAGTACTTC.

The chain is built from TRBV18 and TRBJ1-2; D is possibly TRBD1 (6 bases). Germline CDR1 and CDR2: KGHSH and LQKENI. The CDR3 is 16 amino acids. The V end was cut by 3 bases, the J end by 1 base, with 15 bases between. As DNA, the CDR3 is TGTGCCAGCTCACCGCAGACAGGAGATTTTAACTATGGCTACACCTTC. It codes for CASSPQTGDFNYGYTF.

This chain links TRBV11-2 with TRBJ1-2, with TRBD1 matching over 7 bases. Trimming took 4 bases from V and 3 from J; bases not matched to a gene: 11. This CDR3 spans 16 amino acids. Looked up from germline, CDR1 is SGHAT and CDR2 is FQNNGV. Here the CDR3 reads CASSSGTDSGDYGYTF. The CDR3 DNA sequence: TGTGCCAGCAGCTCGGGGACAGATTCGGGTGACTATGGCTACACCTTC.

The chain is built from TRBV10-2 and TRBJ2-3; 10 nucleotides agree with TRBD1. Per the germline V gene, CDR1 is WSHSY and CDR2 is SAAADI. V gave up 5 bases and J gave up 5 bases; unmatched junction bases: 4. CDR3 size: 14 residues. CDR3 nucleotide sequence: TGCGCCAGCAGTAGGACAGGGGGGGTAGATACGCAGTATTTT. This sequence encodes CASSRTGGVDTQYF.